These T cell receptor beta chains were read from a single sample in a study of human T cells and chemical hapten exposure. TCRdb re-called the RACE reads with MiXCR, one entry per CDR3 protein. The repertoire includes 30,000 to 50,000 distinct CDR3 sequences, about an eighth of them detected once, and 2% to 2.5% sits in the top ten. The sample consisted of whole blood, taken in connection with sensitization to the hapten diphenylcyclopropenone (DPC). The receptors derive from a woman aged 40 to 50 with alopecia areata. Some clones in this sample may be carry-over from other donors' samples. Each CDR3 is given with its conserved first and last residue. A D gene is named only where the DNA matches it firmly. Clone size is shown for a subset of rows, as once, few, many or a class of expanded clone.

D	V	size	J	CDR3	DNA
-	TRBV29-1	-	TRBJ1-2	CSVEVADFGYTF	TGCAGCGTTGAAGTAGCTGACTTTGGCTACACCTTC
TRBD2	TRBV9	-	TRBJ2-7	CASSPGTRGEQYF	TGTGCCAGCAGCCCCGGGACTAGGGGAGAGCAGTACTTC
-	TRBV28	-	TRBJ2-1	CASSLDSLGEQFF	TGTGCCAGCAGTTTAGACAGCCTGGGTGAGCAGTTCTTC
-	TRBV6-4	few	TRBJ1-2	CAILGTDGYTF	TGTGCCATCCTCGGGACGGATGGCTACACCTTC
-	TRBV29-1	-	TRBJ2-7	CSGSRRYEQYF	TGCAGCGGAAGTCGCAGGTACGAGCAGTACTTC
TRBD1	TRBV5-5	-	TRBJ2-5	CASSFQGAPQETQYF	TGTGCCAGCAGCTTCCAGGGGGCGCCCCAAGAGACCCAGTACTTC
TRBD1	TRBV29-1	-	TRBJ1-1	CSVSGQENTEAFF	TGCAGCGTCTCCGGACAGGAGAACACTGAAGCTTTCTTT
TRBD1	TRBV9	many	TRBJ2-7	CASSRGTDEQYF	TGTGCCAGCAGCAGAGGGACAGACGAGCAGTACTTC
-	TRBV29-1	few	TRBJ1-1	CSVALGLPNTEAFF	TGCAGCGTCGCCTTGGGACTTCCGAACACTGAAGCTTTCTTT
TRBD2	TRBV5-1	-	TRBJ2-7	CASSLGAGAKDEQYF	TGCGCCAGCAGCTTAGGAGCGGGAGCTAAGGACGAGCAGTACTTC
TRBD2	TRBV5-1	few	TRBJ2-3	CASSSSGEGTDTQYF	TGCGCCAGCAGCTCTAGCGGGGAAGGTACAGATACGCAGTATTTT
-	TRBV4-1	many	TRBJ1-2	CASSAGEYGYTF	TGCGCCAGCTCGGCTGGGGAGTATGGCTACACCTTC
-	TRBV7-6	few	TRBJ2-1	CASSPGYGQGGYNEQFF	TGTGCCAGCAGCCCGGGGTACGGGCAAGGGGGATACAATGAGCAGTTCTTC
TRBD2	TRBV29-1	-	TRBJ2-5	CSTRGLAGKQETQYF	TGCAGCACCCGGGGACTAGCGGGGAAACAAGAGACCCAGTACTTC
TRBD2	TRBV4-3	many	TRBJ2-2	CASSHSWRGGPGELFF	TGCGCCAGCAGCCATTCCTGGCGGGGGGGCCCCGGGGAGCTGTTTTTT
-	TRBV18	many	TRBJ1-2	CASSRDTYGYTF	TGTGCCAGCTCAAGGGACACTTATGGCTACACCTTC
TRBD2	TRBV28	-	TRBJ2-7	CASRKPGTSVYEQYF	TGTGCCAGCAGGAAACCTGGGACTAGCGTCTACGAGCAGTACTTC
-	TRBV7-9	-	TRBJ2-3	CASSFTSFRTDTQYF	TGTGCCAGCAGCTTTACTAGCTTTCGCACAGATACGCAGTATTTT
TRBD2	TRBV9	-	TRBJ2-7	CASSAGTSGSLGEQYF	TGTGCCAGCAGCGCCGGGACTAGCGGGAGTTTGGGCGAGCAGTACTTC
-	TRBV7-2	many	TRBJ2-7	CASTLPGQDEQYF	TGTGCCAGCACTCTCCCCGGACAAGACGAGCAGTACTTC
-	TRBV10-1	few	TRBJ1-1	CARTREGTEAFF	TGCGCCAGGACCAGGGAGGGCACTGAAGCTTTCTTT
-	TRBV10-2	many	TRBJ2-7	CASSDPFVGYEQYF	TGCGCCAGCAGTGACCCCTTTGTAGGCTACGAGCAGTACTTC
-	TRBV4-1	-	TRBJ2-4	CASSQDIVIGIQYF	TGCGCCAGCAGCCAAGATATCGTTATTGGCATTCAGTACTTC